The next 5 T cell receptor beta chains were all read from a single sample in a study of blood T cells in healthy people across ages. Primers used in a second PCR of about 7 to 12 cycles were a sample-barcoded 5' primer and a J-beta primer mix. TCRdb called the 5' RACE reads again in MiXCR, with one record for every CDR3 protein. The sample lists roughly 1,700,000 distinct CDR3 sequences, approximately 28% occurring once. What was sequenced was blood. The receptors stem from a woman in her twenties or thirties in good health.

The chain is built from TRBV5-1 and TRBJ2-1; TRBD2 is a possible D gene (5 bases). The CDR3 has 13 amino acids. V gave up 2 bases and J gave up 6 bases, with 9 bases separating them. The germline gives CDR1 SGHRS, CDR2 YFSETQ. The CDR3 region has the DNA TGCGCCAGCAGCTTCCCAACTAGCAATGAGCAGTTCTTC. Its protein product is CASSFPTSNEQFF.

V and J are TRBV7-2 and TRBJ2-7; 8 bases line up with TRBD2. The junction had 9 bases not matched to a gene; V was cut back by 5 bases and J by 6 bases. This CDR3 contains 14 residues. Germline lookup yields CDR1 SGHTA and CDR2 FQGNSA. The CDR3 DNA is TGTGCCAGCAGCCAACAGGGCGGGGGGACCGAGCAGTACTTC. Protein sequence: CASSQQGGGTEQYF.

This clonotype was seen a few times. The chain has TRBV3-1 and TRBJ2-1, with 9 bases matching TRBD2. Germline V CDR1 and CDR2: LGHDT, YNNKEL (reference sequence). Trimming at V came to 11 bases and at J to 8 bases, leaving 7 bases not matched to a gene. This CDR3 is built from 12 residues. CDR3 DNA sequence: TGTGCCGCGGGGGGGGCCGTCTATGAGCAGTTCTTC. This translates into CAAGGAVYEQFF.

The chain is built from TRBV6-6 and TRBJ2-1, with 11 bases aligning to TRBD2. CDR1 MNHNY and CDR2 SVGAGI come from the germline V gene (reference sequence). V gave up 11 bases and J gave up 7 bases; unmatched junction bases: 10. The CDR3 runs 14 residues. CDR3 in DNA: TGTGCCTCGGGGATTACTAGCGGGAGTAATGAGCAGTTCTTC. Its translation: CASGITSGSNEQFF.

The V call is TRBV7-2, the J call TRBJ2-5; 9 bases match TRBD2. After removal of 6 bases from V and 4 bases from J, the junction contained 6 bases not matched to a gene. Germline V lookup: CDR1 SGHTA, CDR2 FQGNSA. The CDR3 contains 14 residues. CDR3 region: CASRELAGRETQYF. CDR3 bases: TGTGCCAGCAGGGAGCTAGCGGGGCGAGAGACCCAGTACTTC.